This TCR beta chain was retrieved from a study of T cell responses to AZD1222 COVID-19 vaccine. A word on this clone: Its specificity is unknown.

Study observations and caveats: Females outnumbered males among donors, who were mostly white British; clonal diversity was possibly underestimated. Spike-wide vaccine-associated CD4 TCRs dominated at 160-218 and 743-854. Baseline serostatus was positive in only six AZD1222 recipients.

The CDR3 is 18 amino acids. V dropped 2 bases and J dropped 6 bases, with 23 bases sitting between them. Germline V lookup: CDR1 MNHEY, CDR2 SVGEGT. Only in-frame clones appear in the TCRdb table, and some are missing; sequencing was by immunoSEQ multiplex PCR. The profile shows some 72,000 clones, about 90% of them singletons. This clonotype was obtained from an adult in good health. The chain employs TRBV6-2 or TRBV6-3 and TRBJ2-1, with D possibly being TRBD2 (6 bases). The sample here was peripheral blood, taken on day 0 of MenACWY control vaccination. The CDR3 nucleotides are TGTGCCAGCAGTTACACCACATCGACTAGGGCGGGGCTCAATGAGCAGTTCTTC. Amino acids: CASSYTTSTRAGLNEQFF.